What follows is one T cell receptor beta chain and its context. Antigen specificity is unknown. Here immunoSEQ multiplex PCR was the method, and the copy in TCRdb shows in-frame clones only, minus some. The table includes 100,000 to 150,000 clones, 93% detected once. The entry originates in a study of T cell responses to AZD1222 COVID-19 vaccine. General study results and limits: Nearly half of the spike-specific TCRs reportedly recognize variant regions that carry no mutations. Most donors were white British, females outnumbered males, and clonal diversity was possibly underestimated. Seropositivity was recorded at baseline in only 6 or 7 AZD1222 recipients. It was only after the peak T cell response that any repertoires were sampled.

The CDR3 covers 15 residues. V was shortened by 5 bases and J by 6 bases, with 17 bases between the two germline ends. Germline assignment: CDR1 KGHSH and CDR2 LQKENI. V and J are TRBV18 and TRBJ2-1, with D perhaps matching TRBD1 or TRBD2 (7 bases each). This clonotype originated in an adult in good health. Specimen: peripheral blood, collected on day 0 of AZD1222 vaccination. CDR3 loop: CASSAGGLRSNEQFF. CDR3 bases: TGTGCCAGCTCAGCAGGGGGACTACGGTCCAATGAGCAGTTCTTC.